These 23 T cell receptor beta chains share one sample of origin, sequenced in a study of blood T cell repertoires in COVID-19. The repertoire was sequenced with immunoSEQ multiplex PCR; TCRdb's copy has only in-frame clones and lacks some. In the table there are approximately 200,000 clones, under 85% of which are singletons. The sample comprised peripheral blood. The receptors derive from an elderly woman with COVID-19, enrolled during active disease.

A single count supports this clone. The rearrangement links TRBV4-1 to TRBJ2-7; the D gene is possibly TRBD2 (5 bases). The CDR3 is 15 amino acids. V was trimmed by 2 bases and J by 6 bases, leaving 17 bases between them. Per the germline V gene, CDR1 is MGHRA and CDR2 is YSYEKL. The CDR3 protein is CASSQPRAFGGEQYF. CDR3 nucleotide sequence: TGCGCCAGCAGCCAACCGAGGGCCTTCGGTGGCGAGCAGTACTTC.

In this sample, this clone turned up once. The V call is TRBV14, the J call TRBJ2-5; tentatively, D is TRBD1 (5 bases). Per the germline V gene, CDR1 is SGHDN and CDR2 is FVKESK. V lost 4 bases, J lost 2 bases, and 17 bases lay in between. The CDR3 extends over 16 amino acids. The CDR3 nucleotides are TGTGCCAGCAGCCCCCTAATCCGGACAAGACAAGAGACCCAGTACTTC. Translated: CASSPLIRTRQETQYF.

DNA of the CDR3: TGTGCCAGTGCCAGGACAGCCGAACCTTACGAGCAGTACTTC. Protein: CASARTAEPYEQYF. The V call is TRBV19, the J call TRBJ2-7; a possible D gene is TRBD1 (6 bases). The CDR3 contains 14 residues. Trimming took off 8 bases at V and 4 bases at J, with 18 bases between the two ends. CDR1 is LNHDA, CDR2 SQIVND, per germline (reference sequence).

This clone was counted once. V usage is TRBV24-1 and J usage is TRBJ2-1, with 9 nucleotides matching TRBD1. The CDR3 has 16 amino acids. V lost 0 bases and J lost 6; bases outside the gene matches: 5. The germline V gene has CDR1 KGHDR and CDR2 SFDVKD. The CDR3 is CATSDLRGQGFNEQFF. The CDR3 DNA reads TGTGCCACCAGTGATTTGCGGGGACAGGGATTCAATGAGCAGTTCTTC.

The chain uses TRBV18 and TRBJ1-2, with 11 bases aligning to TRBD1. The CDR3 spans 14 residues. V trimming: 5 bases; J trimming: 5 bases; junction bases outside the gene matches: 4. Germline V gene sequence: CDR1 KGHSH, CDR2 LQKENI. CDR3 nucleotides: TGTGCCAGCTCATCCGGACAGGGGGCATATGGCTACACCTTC. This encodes CASSSGQGAYGYTF.

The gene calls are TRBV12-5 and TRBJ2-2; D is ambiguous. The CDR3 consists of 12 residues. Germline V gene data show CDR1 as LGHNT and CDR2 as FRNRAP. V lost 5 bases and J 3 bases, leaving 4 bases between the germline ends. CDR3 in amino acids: CASGVDTGELFF. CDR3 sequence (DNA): TGTGCTAGTGGTGTAGACACCGGGGAGCTGTTTTTT. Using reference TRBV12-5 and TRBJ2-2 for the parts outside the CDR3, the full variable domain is DARVTQTPRHKVTEMGQEVTMRCQPILGHNTVFWYRQTMMQGLELLAYFRNRAPLDDSGMPKDRFSAEMPDATLATLKIQPSEPRDSAVYFCASGVDTGELFFGEGSRLTVL.

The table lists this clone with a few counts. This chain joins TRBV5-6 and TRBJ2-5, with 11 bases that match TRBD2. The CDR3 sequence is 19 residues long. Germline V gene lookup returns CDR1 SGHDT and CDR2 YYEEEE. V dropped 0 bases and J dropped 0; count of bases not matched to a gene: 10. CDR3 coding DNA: TGTGCCAGCAGCTTGGCCCGGGACTCTAGCGGGGGGTACCAAGAGACCCAGTACTTC. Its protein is CASSLARDSSGGYQETQYF.

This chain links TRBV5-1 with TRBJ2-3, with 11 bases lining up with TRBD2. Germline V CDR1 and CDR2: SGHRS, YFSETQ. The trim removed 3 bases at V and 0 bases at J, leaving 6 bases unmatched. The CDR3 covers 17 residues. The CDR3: CASSSGLAGASTDTQYF. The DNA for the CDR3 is TGCGCCAGCAGCTCTGGACTAGCGGGTGCTAGCACAGATACGCAGTATTTT.

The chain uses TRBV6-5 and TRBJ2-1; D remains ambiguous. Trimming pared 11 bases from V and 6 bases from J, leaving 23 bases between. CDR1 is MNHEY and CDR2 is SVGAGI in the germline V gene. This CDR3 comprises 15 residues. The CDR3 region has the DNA TGTGCCGGTCAGAACAACCCAGGTGGTAGCAATGAGCAGTTCTTC. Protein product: CAGQNNPGGSNEQFF.

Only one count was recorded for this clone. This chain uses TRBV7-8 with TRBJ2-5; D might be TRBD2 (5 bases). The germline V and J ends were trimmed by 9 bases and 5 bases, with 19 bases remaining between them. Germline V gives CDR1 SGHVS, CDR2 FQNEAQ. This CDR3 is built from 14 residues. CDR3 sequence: CASSGMRRGETQYF. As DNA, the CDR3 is TGTGCCAGTTCGGGTATGAGGCGAGGGGAGACCCAGTACTTC.

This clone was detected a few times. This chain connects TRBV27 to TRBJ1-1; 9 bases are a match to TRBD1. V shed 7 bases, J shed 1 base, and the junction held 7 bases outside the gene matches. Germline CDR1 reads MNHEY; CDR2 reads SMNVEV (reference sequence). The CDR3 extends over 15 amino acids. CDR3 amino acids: CASTKQGARNTEAFF. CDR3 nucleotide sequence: TGTGCCAGCACAAAACAGGGGGCCCGGAACACTGAAGCTTTCTTT.

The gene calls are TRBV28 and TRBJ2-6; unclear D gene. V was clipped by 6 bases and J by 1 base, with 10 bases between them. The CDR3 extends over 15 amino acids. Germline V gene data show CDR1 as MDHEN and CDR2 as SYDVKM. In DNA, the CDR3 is TGTGCCAGCAGCTCCGTGAGTTCTGGGGCCAACGTCCTGACTTTC. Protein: CASSSVSSGANVLTF.

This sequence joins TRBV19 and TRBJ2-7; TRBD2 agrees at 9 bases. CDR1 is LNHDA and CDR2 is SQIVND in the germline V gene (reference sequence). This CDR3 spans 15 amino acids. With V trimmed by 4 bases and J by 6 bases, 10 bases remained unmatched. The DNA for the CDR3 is TGTGCCAGTAGTACCTGGGGTAGCGGGAGCCGCGAGCAGTACTTC. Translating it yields CASSTWGSGSREQYF.

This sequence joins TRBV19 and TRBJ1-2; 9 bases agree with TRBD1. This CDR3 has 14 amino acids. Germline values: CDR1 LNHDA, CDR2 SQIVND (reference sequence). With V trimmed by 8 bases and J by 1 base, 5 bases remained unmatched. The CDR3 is CASSTGGNNYGYTF. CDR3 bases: TGTGCCAGTTCGACAGGGGGAAATAACTATGGCTACACCTTC.

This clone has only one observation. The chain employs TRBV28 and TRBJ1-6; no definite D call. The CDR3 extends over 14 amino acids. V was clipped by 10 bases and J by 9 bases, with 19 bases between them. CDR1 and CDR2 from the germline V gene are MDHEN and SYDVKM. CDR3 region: CATKVAQEGSPLHF. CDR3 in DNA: TGTGCCACCAAGGTTGCCCAGGAAGGTTCACCCCTCCACTTT.

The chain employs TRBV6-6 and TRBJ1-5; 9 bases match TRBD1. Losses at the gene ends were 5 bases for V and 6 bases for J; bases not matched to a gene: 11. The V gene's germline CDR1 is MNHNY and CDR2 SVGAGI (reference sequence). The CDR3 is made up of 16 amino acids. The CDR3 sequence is CASSRARQGVSQPQHF. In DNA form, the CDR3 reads TGTGCCAGCAGTCGAGCCCGACAGGGGGTGTCTCAGCCCCAGCATTTT.

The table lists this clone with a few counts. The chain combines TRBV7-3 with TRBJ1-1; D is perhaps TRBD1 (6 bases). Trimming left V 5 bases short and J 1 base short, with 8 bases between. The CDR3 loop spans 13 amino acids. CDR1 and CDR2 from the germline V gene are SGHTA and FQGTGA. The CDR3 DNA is TGTGCCAGCAGCAGACAGGCGAACACTGAAGCTTTCTTT. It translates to CASSRQANTEAFF.

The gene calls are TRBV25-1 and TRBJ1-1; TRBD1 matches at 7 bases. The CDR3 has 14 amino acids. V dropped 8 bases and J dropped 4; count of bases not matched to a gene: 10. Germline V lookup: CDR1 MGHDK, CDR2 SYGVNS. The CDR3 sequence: CASQAPGQSTEAFF. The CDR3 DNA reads TGTGCCAGCCAAGCTCCGGGACAGAGCACTGAAGCTTTCTTT.

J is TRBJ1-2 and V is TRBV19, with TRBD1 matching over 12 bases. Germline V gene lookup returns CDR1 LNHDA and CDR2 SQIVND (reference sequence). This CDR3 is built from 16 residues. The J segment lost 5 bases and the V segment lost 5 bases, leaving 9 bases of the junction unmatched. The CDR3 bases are TGTGCCAGTAGTCGGGACAGGGGGCGCCCGGGGTATGGCTACACCTTC. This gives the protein CASSRDRGRPGYGYTF.

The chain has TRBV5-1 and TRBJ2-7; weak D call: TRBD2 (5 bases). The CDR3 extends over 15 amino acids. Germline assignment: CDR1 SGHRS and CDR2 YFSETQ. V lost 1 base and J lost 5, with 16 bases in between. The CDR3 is CASSLKSLYGDEQYF. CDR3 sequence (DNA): TGCGCCAGCAGCTTGAAGTCCTTGTACGGGGACGAGCAGTACTTC.

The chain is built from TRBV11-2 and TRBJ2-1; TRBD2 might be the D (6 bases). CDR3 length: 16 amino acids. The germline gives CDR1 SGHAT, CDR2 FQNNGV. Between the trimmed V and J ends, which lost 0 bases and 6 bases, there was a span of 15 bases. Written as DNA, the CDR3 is TGTGCCAGCAGCTTAGACGCGGGACTCCGGGCCAATGAGCAGTTCTTC. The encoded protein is CASSLDAGLRANEQFF.

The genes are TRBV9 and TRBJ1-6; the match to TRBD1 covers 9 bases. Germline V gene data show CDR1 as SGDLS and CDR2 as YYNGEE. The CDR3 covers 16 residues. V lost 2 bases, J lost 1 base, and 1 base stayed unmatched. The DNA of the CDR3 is TGTGCCAGCAGCGTGGGACAGGGTTCCTATAATTCACCCCTCCACTTT. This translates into CASSVGQGSYNSPLHF. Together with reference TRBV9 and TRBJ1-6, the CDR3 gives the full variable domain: DSGVTQTPKHLITATGQRVTLRCSPRSGDLSVYWYQQSLDQGLQFLIQYYNGEERAKGNILERFSAQQFPDLHSELNLSSLELGDSALYFCASSVGQGSYNSPLHFGNGTRLTVT.

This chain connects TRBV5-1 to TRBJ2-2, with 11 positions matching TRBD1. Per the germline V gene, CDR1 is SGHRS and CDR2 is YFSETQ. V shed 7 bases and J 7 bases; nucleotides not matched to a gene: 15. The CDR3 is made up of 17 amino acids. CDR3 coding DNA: TGCGCCAGCGCGCAGAGGCACGGACAGGGGGCATTCGGGGAGCTGTTTTTT. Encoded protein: CASAQRHGQGAFGELFF.